The entry below gives a single T cell receptor beta chain sequence along with its context. The assay was immunoSEQ multiplex PCR, and TCRdb's table has in-frame clones only and misses some. The sample comprises some 390,000 clones, approximately 90% of which are singletons, and 3.5% rests with the top ten. This sample stems from a study of Ad26.COV2.S vaccination and SARS-CoV-2 variants. The treatment is: about 20 received Ad26.COV2.S at low or high dose, single or two shots; several received placebo; per-sample allocation not given. Specimens were obtained on day 63 following the first vaccine or placebo injection. The sequence derives from a person aged 18-60 years who received the Ad26.COV2.S COVID-19 vaccine or a placebo. Here the sequenced sample was peripheral blood, taken in a trial of Ad26.COV2.S vaccine versus placebo.

The CDR3 DNA is TGTGCCAGCAGCCACCGGGACAGGGCCTTCAATGAGCAGTTCTTC. Its protein is CASSHRDRAFNEQFF. The chain recombines TRBV7-6 with TRBJ2-1, with 9 nucleotides matching TRBD1. The CDR3 runs to 15 residues. Trimming cost V 5 bases and J 6 bases; bases outside gene matches: 8. CDR1 is SGHVS and CDR2 is FNYEAQ in the germline V gene.